Presented here are 31 T cell receptor beta chains from one specimen sequenced in a study of T cells in women clearing cervical HPV infection. Sequencing used immunoSEQ multiplex PCR; TCRdb keeps in-frame clones, though not all of them. The sample features 30,000 to 50,000 clones, with less than 6% in its top ten. The sequenced material came from blood buffy coat. The source of these receptors is a woman aged 18-70 years with a cervical HPV16 infection that either progressed to CIN3+ or cleared (not recorded which).

In regard to this clone: The missing CDR3 end, 3 residues past where the read stops, is filled in from the germline J gene. V is TRBV4-1 and J is TRBJ1-2; D gene ambiguous. CDR3 length: 14 amino acids. V was pared by 0 bases and J by 5 bases, with 10 bases between. In germline, CDR1 is MGHRA, CDR2 YSYEKL. The covered CDR3 bases are TGCGCCAGCAGCCAAGATCCCCTAACGTATGGC. This codes for CASSQDPLTYG. The entire CDR3 protein is CASSQDPLTYGYTF.

Details on this clone: The read terminates 3 residues before the CDR3 end, so the remaining end is supplied by the germline J gene. The chain has TRBV7-6 and TRBJ1-1; D gene ambiguous. The CDR3 sequence is 14 residues long. The V gene's germline CDR1 is SGHVS and CDR2 FNYEAQ. V lost 5 bases, J lost 1 base, and 11 bases lay in between. The CDR3 DNA, read in part, is TGTGCCAGCAGCACATCCCTGGCGAACACTGAA. Translation gives CASSTSLANTE. The full CDR3 sequence reads CASSTSLANTEAFF.

A word on this clone: The read halts 3 residues ahead of the CDR3 end, with the missing end drawn from the germline J gene. V and J are TRBV5-1 and TRBJ2-7; a weak D match, TRBD2 (6 bases). The germline gives CDR1 SGHRS, CDR2 YFSETQ. The CDR3 runs 13 residues. Trimming stripped 4 bases from V and 0 bases from J, with 8 bases between. CDR3 bases read: TGCGCCAGCAGCCGCGGGGACTCCTACGAG. It codes for CASSRGDSYE. In full, the CDR3 reads CASSRGDSYEQYF.

For this clone: The CDR3 end falls 3 residues outside the read, so it is completed with the germline J gene. J is TRBJ2-5 and V is TRBV2; D is possibly TRBD1 (5 bases). Germline CDR1 is SNHLY and CDR2 is FYNNEI. CDR3 length: 16 amino acids. The sequenced CDR3 bases are TGTGCCAGCAGTGAAGGTGGGGAATGGACATCTAGTACC. Encoded protein: CASSEGGEWTSST. The complete CDR3 sequence is CASSEGGEWTSSTQYF.

Worth noting for this clone: The DNA ends 3 residues before the CDR3 does, and the rest of the CDR3 is filled in from the germline J gene. The chain uses TRBV5-1 and TRBJ2-5; a possible D gene is TRBD2 (7 bases). Germline assignment: CDR1 SGHRS and CDR2 YFSETQ. The CDR3 runs to 15 residues. V was shortened by 5 bases and J by 2 bases, with 16 bases between the two germline ends. The CDR3 spells CASRMGGGTQETQYF. The DNA read from the CDR3 is TGCGCCAGCAGGATGGGGGGGGGCACACAAGAGACC.

On this clone itself: Read data end 3 residues before the CDR3 end; the end is taken from the germline J gene. The chain carries TRBV19 and TRBJ2-5; D is unclear. CDR1 is LNHDA and CDR2 is SQIVND in the germline V gene (reference sequence). This CDR3 region has 15 residues. The V gene lost 5 bases and the J gene lost 5 bases, with 18 bases spanning the gap. This chain's CDR3 is CASSSFTVGRETQYF. The CDR3 bases that were read are TGTGCCAGTAGTTCCTTTACAGTCGGCAGGGAGACC. The complete variable domain, with remaining parts taken from reference TRBV19 and TRBJ2-5, reads DGGITQSPKYLFRKEGQNVTLSCEQNLNHDAMYWYRQDPGQGLRLIYYSQIVNDFQKGDIAEGYSVSREKKESFPLTVTSAQKNPTAFYLCASSSFTVGRETQYFGPGTRLLVL.

A remark on this clone: The DNA ends 3 residues before the CDR3 does, and the rest of the CDR3 is filled in from the germline J gene. V is TRBV2 and J is TRBJ1-2, with TRBD1 identical over 9 bases. J was trimmed by 1 base and V by 7 bases; bases with no gene match: 10. This CDR3 region has 16 residues. The germline V gene has CDR1 SNHLY and CDR2 FYNNEI. CDR3 bases read: TGTGCCAGCATAAGGGCGGGACAGGGTCATAACTATGGC. Its protein product is CASIRAGQGHNYG. In full, the CDR3 reads CASIRAGQGHNYGYTF.

The CDR3 spells CASSLDGTLALHF. The CDR3 DNA, read in part, is TGTGCCAGCAGCTTAGACGGGACTTTGGCC. The V and J genes are TRBV11-1 and TRBJ1-6; D may be TRBD1 (5 bases). The read finishes 3 residues shy of the CDR3 end, and the germline J gene is used to complete it. This CDR3 has 13 amino acids. The germline gives CDR1 SGHAT, CDR2 FQDESV (reference sequence). Complete variable domain (other parts from reference TRBV11-1 and TRBJ1-6): EAEVAQSPRYKITEKSQAVAFWCDPISGHATLYWYRQILGQGPELLVQFQDESVVDDSQLPKDRFSAERLKGVDSTLKIQPAELGDSAMYLCASSLDGTLALHFGNGTRLTVT.

About this clone: The CDR3 end is not reached by the read, which stops 3 residues before it; the germline J gene fills it in. The gene calls are TRBV30 and TRBJ1-5; D call uncertain. This CDR3 region has 15 residues. CDR1 is GTSNPN and CDR2 is SVGIG in the germline V gene (reference sequence). Trimming left V 2 bases short and J 0 bases short, with 11 bases between. CDR3 sequence reads: CAWSPTRVSNQPQHF. The covered CDR3 bases are TGTGCCTGGAGTCCAACCCGGGTTAGCAATCAGCCC.

To note about this clone: The missing CDR3 end, 3 residues past where the read stops, is filled in from the germline J gene. The rearrangement links TRBV2 to TRBJ1-3; D possibly corresponds to TRBD1 (5 bases). The germline V and J ends were trimmed by 6 bases and 4 bases, with 10 bases remaining between them. Germline CDR1 is SNHLY and CDR2 is FYNNEI. This CDR3 comprises 13 residues. The CDR3 bases that were read are TGTGCCAGCAGGCAGGGTGGGGGAAACACC. Translation gives CASRQGGGNT. The whole CDR3 protein reads CASRQGGGNTIYF. Based on the CDR3 plus reference TRBV2 and TRBJ1-3, the full variable domain is EPEVTQTPSHQVTQMGQEVILRCVPISNHLYFYWYRQILGQKVEFLVSFYNNEISEKSEIFDDQFSVERPDGSNFTLKIRSTKLEDSAMYFCASRQGGGNTIYFGEGSWLTVV.

CDR3 in amino acids: CASSLGVTGTGANVLTF. The CDR3 DNA, read in part, is TGTGCCAGCAGCTTAGGGGTTACAGGGACGGGGGCCAACGTC. V gene TRBV7-3 combines with J gene TRBJ2-6; a weak D match, TRBD1 (6 bases). The read ends 3 residues shy of where the CDR3 ends; the end is completed using the germline J gene. The germline V and J ends were trimmed by 2 bases and 4 bases, with 15 bases remaining between them. In germline, CDR1 is SGHTA, CDR2 FQGTGA. The CDR3 extends over 17 amino acids.

Of note for this clone: The CDR3 is cut off 3 residues early in the read; its end comes from the germline J gene. The V call is TRBV5-3, the J call TRBJ2-7, with 12 bases identical to TRBD2. TRBV5-3 is filed as an ORF, its function uncertain. Trimming cost V 4 bases and J 0 bases; bases outside gene matches: 14. The CDR3 is 19 residues long. CDR3 protein: CARSTRYRLAGASSYEQYF. The sequenced part of the CDR3 DNA is TGTGCCAGAAGCACCCGATATCGACTAGCGGGGGCCAGCTCCTACGAG.

As concerns this clone: Coverage ceases 3 residues before the CDR3 finishes, and the germline J gene fills in the end. The V and J genes are TRBV2 and TRBJ1-5, with D possibly TRBD1 on 5 matching bases. Germline CDR1 and CDR2: SNHLY and FYNNEI. Trimming pared 7 bases from V and 2 bases from J, leaving 9 bases between. This CDR3 is built from 13 residues. The chain's CDR3 is CASTWGRNQPQHF. The covered CDR3 bases are TGTGCCAGCACCTGGGGCCGCAATCAGCCC.

About this clone itself: The CDR3 end falls 3 residues outside the read, so it is completed with the germline J gene. The chain combines TRBV5-1 with TRBJ2-2, with TRBD1 as a possible D gene (6 bases). CDR3 size: 15 residues. The germline gives CDR1 SGHRS, CDR2 YFSETQ. Trimming removed 4 bases from V and 5 bases from J, with 15 bases in between. The covered CDR3 bases are TGCGCCAGCAGCACTGACAGGTCTGATACCGGGGAG. It specifies CASSTDRSDTGE. The entire CDR3 protein is CASSTDRSDTGELFF.

About this clone: Coverage ceases 3 residues before the CDR3 finishes, and the germline J gene fills in the end. This chain links TRBV7-3 with TRBJ1-2; D might be TRBD1 (6 bases). CDR3 length: 16 residues. Per germline, CDR1 SGHTA and CDR2 FQGTGA. The CDR3 sequence is CASSLAGGETGYGYTF. CDR3 bases read: TGTGCCAGCAGCTTAGCGGGGGGGGAGACAGGCTACGGC.

Notes on this clone: The CDR3 end falls 3 residues outside the read, so it is completed with the germline J gene. This rearrangement joins TRBV20-1 to TRBJ1-1, with a possible D match to TRBD1 (6 bases). Germline V lookup: CDR1 DFQATT, CDR2 SNEGSKA (reference sequence). The CDR3 runs to 13 residues. Trimming took 6 bases from V and 5 from J, leaving 16 bases between them. The covered CDR3 bases are TGCAGTGCAGAGTGGGGAGGGGGTACTGAA. Translation gives CSAEWGGGTE. The full CDR3 sequence reads CSAEWGGGTEAFF.

Regarding this clone: Read sequence stops 3 residues before the CDR3 end, and the germline J gene provides the missing end. This rearrangement joins TRBV2 to TRBJ1-5, with 7 bases matching TRBD1. The CDR3 is 14 residues long. The germline V gene encodes CDR1 SNHLY and CDR2 FYNNEI. The trim removed 11 bases at V and 6 bases at J, leaving 13 bases unmatched. Incomplete CDR3 DNA: TGTGCCGGTAAAGACAGGGAATTGGGTCAGCCC. Its protein is CAGKDRELGQP. The whole CDR3 is CAGKDRELGQPQHF.

With regard to this clone: The read gets to within 3 residues of the CDR3 end, and the germline J gene fills in the rest. This chain links TRBV5-5 with TRBJ1-6; tentative D call: TRBD1 (5 bases). V lost 4 bases to trimming and J lost 10 bases, with 12 bases between them. In germline, CDR1 is SGHKS, CDR2 YYEKEE (reference sequence). CDR3 length: 13 residues. The CDR3 here is CASSRDRGSPLHF. CDR3 DNA, as far as it was read: TGTGCCAGCAGCCGAGACAGAGGGTCACCC.

Of note for this clone: The read stops 3 residues short of the end of the CDR3; the missing end is completed from the germline J gene. V usage is TRBV5-1 and J usage is TRBJ1-1, with TRBD1 matching 8 bases. Germline-derived CDR1 and CDR2 are SGHRS and YFSETQ. V lost 4 bases and J lost 2; bases outside the gene matches: 4. The CDR3 is made up of 14 amino acids. This chain's CDR3 is CASSDTGGNTEAFF. The covered CDR3 bases are TGCGCCAGCAGCGATACAGGGGGTAACACTGAA. The full variable domain, rest sourced from reference TRBV5-1 and TRBJ1-1, is KAGVTQTPRYLIKTRGQQVTLSCSPISGHRSVSWYQQTPGQGLQFLFEYFSETQRNKGNFPGRFSGRQFSNSRSEMNVSTLELGDSALYLCASSDTGGNTEAFFGQGTRLTVV.

In regard to this clone: The CDR3 is cut off 3 residues early in the read; its end comes from the germline J gene. The V call is TRBV7-9, the J call TRBJ2-1; D gene uncertain. The length of the CDR3 is 13 residues. Germline CDR1 and CDR2: SEHNR and FQNEAQ (reference sequence). V was shortened by 7 bases and J by 5 bases, with 12 bases between the two germline ends. The CDR3: CASNLPINNEQFF. The DNA read from the CDR3 is TGTGCCAGCAACCTACCCATTAACAATGAG.

With regard to this clone: The CDR3 end lies 3 residues beyond the end of the read and is filled in from the germline J gene. The chain recombines TRBV10-3 with TRBJ2-7, with no clear D. The CDR3 runs 14 residues. V gave up 5 bases and J gave up 2 bases, with 13 bases separating them. Per the germline V gene, CDR1 is ENHRY and CDR2 is SYGVKD. Incomplete CDR3 DNA: TGTGCCATCAGTAGCCTCCCGGGTACCTACGAG. Its translation: CAISSLPGTYE. The whole CDR3 is CAISSLPGTYEQYF.

This CDR3 is CASSDRGGYTF. The sequenced part of the CDR3 DNA is TGTGCCAGCAGCGACAGGGGCGGC. The chain is built from TRBV11-2 and TRBJ1-2; 8 bases are a match to TRBD1. The read ends 3 residues early relative to the CDR3; the germline J gene fills the gap. Germline V gives CDR1 SGHAT, CDR2 FQNNGV. The CDR3 has 11 amino acids. Looking up the rest from reference TRBV11-2 and TRBJ1-2 gives the full variable domain: EAGVAQSPRYKIIEKRQSVAFWCNPISGHATLYWYQQILGQGPKLLIQFQNNGVVDDSQLPKDRFSAERLKGVDSTLKIQPAKLEDSAVYLCASSDRGGYTFGSGTRLTVV.

The CDR3 loop reads CASSFSGTGNTEAFF. The sequenced part of the CDR3 DNA is TGTGCCAGCAGCTTTTCCGGGACAGGGAACACTGAA. The chain has TRBV11-2 and TRBJ1-1, with 8 positions matching TRBD1. The read ends 3 residues early relative to the CDR3; the germline J gene fills the gap. V lost 3 bases and J lost 1; bases outside the gene matches: 4. From germline, CDR1 is SGHAT and CDR2 FQNNGV. The CDR3 is made up of 15 amino acids.

A remark on this clone: Sequencing ends 3 residues short of the CDR3 end; the germline J gene provides the rest. J is TRBJ1-4 and V is TRBV2; no clear D gene. The CDR3 consists of 15 residues. Germline V gene data show CDR1 as SNHLY and CDR2 as FYNNEI. Trimming cost V 6 bases and J 5 bases, with 16 bases left between them. The CDR3 spells CASSQQDLGNEKLFF. The sequenced part of the CDR3 DNA is TGTGCCAGCAGCCAGCAAGACCTCGGGAATGAAAAA.

Note on this clone: Sequencing ends 3 residues short of the CDR3 end; the germline J gene provides the rest. This rearrangement joins TRBV19 to TRBJ1-1, with 7 bases that match TRBD1. This CDR3 region has 13 residues. From germline, CDR1 is LNHDA and CDR2 SQIVND (reference sequence). The CDR3 loop is CASSSGTVGAAFF. The sequenced CDR3 bases are TGTGCCAGTAGTAGCGGGACAGTTGGGGCG.

Worth noting for this clone: The DNA ends 3 residues before the CDR3 does, and the rest of the CDR3 is filled in from the germline J gene. The chain links TRBV7-8 to TRBJ1-6; 7 bases align to TRBD1. V shed 3 bases and J 5 bases; nucleotides not matched to a gene: 4. The CDR3 consists of 15 residues. Germline V gene lookup returns CDR1 SGHVS and CDR2 FQNEAQ. The DNA read from the CDR3 is TGTGCCAGCAGCTTGGCCGGGACAGATAATTCACCC. Translation: CASSLAGTDNSP. The CDR3 in full is CASSLAGTDNSPLHF.

Concerning this clone: Read coverage stops 3 residues before the CDR3 terminus; the germline J gene supplies the remainder. The chain joins TRBV2 to TRBJ1-1; tentatively, D is TRBD1 (5 bases). Germline-derived CDR1 and CDR2 are SNHLY and FYNNEI. This CDR3 is built from 13 residues. Trimming removed 5 bases at V and 0 bases at J, with 7 bases between. This CDR3 reads CASSRGMNTEAFF. Incomplete CDR3 DNA: TGTGCCAGCAGTAGGGGCATGAACACTGAA. The whole variable domain, filled in from reference TRBV2 and TRBJ1-1, reads EPEVTQTPSHQVTQMGQEVILRCVPISNHLYFYWYRQILGQKVEFLVSFYNNEISEKSEIFDDQFSVERPDGSNFTLKIRSTKLEDSAMYFCASSRGMNTEAFFGQGTRLTVV.

As regards this clone: The read ends 3 residues shy of where the CDR3 ends; the end is completed using the germline J gene. The chain carries TRBV4-1 and TRBJ2-3, with TRBD1 matching over 11 bases. The CDR3 has 16 amino acids. In germline, CDR1 is MGHRA, CDR2 YSYEKL. The CDR3 spells CASSQVAGQGERPQYF. The part of the CDR3 DNA that was read is TGCGCCAGCAGCCAAGTTGCGGGACAGGGGGAGAGGCCG.

On this clone: The read halts 3 residues ahead of the CDR3 end, with the missing end drawn from the germline J gene. The chain is built from TRBV12-3 or TRBV12-4 and TRBJ1-2, with TRBD1 as a possible D gene (5 bases). The CDR3 covers 16 residues. Between the trimmed V and J ends, which lost 7 bases and 2 bases, there was a span of 20 bases. CDR3 bases read: TGTGCCAGCAAGGGGAATGGAAAGGGCCCCAACTATGGC. Its protein is CASKGNGKGPNYG. The complete CDR3 sequence is CASKGNGKGPNYGYTF.

A note on this clone: The read falls 3 residues short of the CDR3 end, and the missing part is taken from the germline J gene. This chain connects TRBV5-1 to TRBJ1-5; 8 positions agree with TRBD1. The CDR3 consists of 17 residues. The V gene's germline CDR1 is SGHRS and CDR2 YFSETQ. V trimming: 1 base; J trimming: 0 bases; junction bases outside the gene matches: 6. CDR3 DNA, as far as it was read: TGCGCCAGCAGCTTGACGGACAGGGACGATAGCAATCAGCCC. This sequence encodes CASSLTDRDDSNQP. The whole CDR3 sequence reads CASSLTDRDDSNQPQHF.

A note on this clone: The read comes to an end 3 residues before the CDR3 does, leaving the germline J gene to fill in the end. The V call is TRBV6-4, the J call TRBJ2-1, with D possibly being TRBD1 (6 bases). Germline-derived CDR1 and CDR2 are MRHNA and SNTAGT. The V end lost 4 bases, the J end lost 5 bases, and 18 bases lay between the germline ends. This CDR3 has 16 amino acids. CDR3 loop: CASSAFSTGANNEQFF. The part of the CDR3 DNA that was read is TGTGCCAGCAGTGCCTTCTCGACAGGAGCGAACAATGAG.